This T cell receptor beta chain came from a study of T cell responses to AZD1222 COVID-19 vaccine. Overall study results and limits: Compared with day 0, the breadth and depth of the Spike-specific TCR repertoire rose significantly after two doses of AZD1222. Possibly, clonal diversity was underestimated; donors were largely white British and included more females. The study identified only five or six AZD1222 recipients as seropositive at baseline.

The assay was immunoSEQ multiplex PCR, and TCRdb's table has in-frame clones only and misses some. The sample holds 140,000 to 150,000 clones; roughly 90% are singletons and the top ten take 5% to 5.5%. Notes on this clone: Its antigen is as yet unknown. This specimen includes other DNA sequences encoding the same CDR3.

V was pared by 7 bases and J by 3 bases, with 12 bases between. CDR3 length equals 13 residues. The germline V gene has CDR1 GTSNPN and CDR2 SVGIG (reference sequence). This sequence joins TRBV30 and TRBJ1-4, with D uncertain. This sample comprised peripheral blood, obtained 28 days after the second dose of the MenACWY control vaccine. This receptor was obtained from an adult who received the MenACWY meningococcal vaccine as a control. CDR3 protein: CASTKGSNEKLFF. The CDR3 coding sequence is TGTGCCTCAACGAAGGGTTCTAATGAAAAACTGTTTTTT. The variable domain in full, with the rest retrieved from reference TRBV30 and TRBJ1-4, is SQTIHQWPATLVQPVGSPLSLECTVEGTSNPNLYWYRQAAGRGLQLLFYSVGIGQISSEVPQNLSASRPQDRQFILSSKKLLLSDSGFYLCASTKGSNEKLFFGSGTQLSVL.